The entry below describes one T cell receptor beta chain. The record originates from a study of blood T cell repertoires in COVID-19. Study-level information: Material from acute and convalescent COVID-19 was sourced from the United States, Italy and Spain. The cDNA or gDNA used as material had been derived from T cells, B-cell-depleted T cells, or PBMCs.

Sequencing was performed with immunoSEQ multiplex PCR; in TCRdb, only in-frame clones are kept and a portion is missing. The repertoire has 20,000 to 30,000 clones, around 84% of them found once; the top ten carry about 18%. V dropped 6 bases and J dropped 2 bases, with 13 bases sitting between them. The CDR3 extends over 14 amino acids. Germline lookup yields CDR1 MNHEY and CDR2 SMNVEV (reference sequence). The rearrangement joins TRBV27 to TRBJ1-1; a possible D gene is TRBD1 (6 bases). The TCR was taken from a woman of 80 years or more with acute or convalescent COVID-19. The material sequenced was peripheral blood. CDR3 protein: CASSDGGLNTEAFF. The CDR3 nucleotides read TGTGCCAGCAGCGACGGGGGGCTTAACACTGAAGCTTTCTTT.